These 9 T cell receptor beta chains originate from one sample sequenced in a study of T cell responses to AZD1222 COVID-19 vaccine. Method: immunoSEQ multiplex PCR; TCRdb's copy keeps in-frame clones and lacks some. The repertoire holds fewer than 200,000 clones, with approximately 90% as singletons. The sample in question was peripheral blood, obtained 28 days after the second AZD1222 dose. The source of these receptors is an adult who received the AZD1222 COVID-19 vaccine.

CDR3 region: CASSPTGSRNTIYF. CDR3 nucleotide sequence: TGTGCCAGCTCACCGACAGGGTCCAGAAACACCATATATTTT. The chain couples TRBV18 to TRBJ1-3; TRBD1 matches at 7 bases. The length of the CDR3 is 14 residues. V lost 3 bases, J lost 5 bases, and 4 bases stayed unmatched. The V gene's germline CDR1 is KGHSH and CDR2 LQKENI.

The chain is built from TRBV16 and TRBJ2-1, with 10 positions matching TRBD1. CDR3 size: 15 residues. Germline CDR1 KGHSY, CDR2 FQNENV. With 4 bases clipped from V and 6 bases from J, the junction kept 6 bases outside the gene matches. CDR3 sequence: CASSPSRDRGNEQFF. CDR3 in DNA: TGTGCCAGCAGCCCCAGCCGGGACAGGGGCAATGAGCAGTTCTTC.

The V and J genes are TRBV5-5 and TRBJ1-2; perhaps TRBD1 as D (5 bases). Germline values: CDR1 SGHKS, CDR2 YYEKEE (reference sequence). V was cut by 6 bases and J by 8 bases, with 14 bases left in between. This CDR3 is built from 12 residues. The CDR3 DNA is TGTGCCAGCAATCAGGGCCGGTTAGGCTACACCTTC. This sequence encodes CASNQGRLGYTF.

A few counts support this clone. The chain has TRBV6-2 or TRBV6-3 and TRBJ1-6; 7 nucleotides match TRBD1. CDR1 MNHEY and CDR2 SVGEGT come from the germline V gene. The CDR3 is 16 amino acids. V shed 6 bases, J shed 2 bases, and the junction held 7 bases outside the gene matches. The CDR3 region is CASSRRDRPYNSPLHF. CDR3 sequence (DNA): TGTGCCAGCAGCCGCCGGGACAGACCCTATAATTCACCCCTCCACTTT.

The gene calls are TRBV7-9 and TRBJ2-7; TRBD1 matches at 8 bases. The CDR3 spans 15 residues. V lost 1 base and J lost 6; bases outside the gene matches: 8. Germline V gives CDR1 SEHNR, CDR2 FQNEAQ (reference sequence). The CDR3 is CASSLVSGGKGEQYF. CDR3 DNA sequence: TGTGCCAGCAGCTTAGTTTCAGGGGGCAAGGGCGAGCAGTACTTC.

The rearrangement uses TRBV27 and TRBJ2-3, with TRBD1 identical over 8 bases. CDR1 and CDR2 from the germline V gene are MNHEY and SMNVEV (reference sequence). This CDR3 has 16 residues. The V segment lost 5 bases and the J segment 2 bases; nucleotides outside the gene matches: 9. The CDR3 sequence is CASSHGQGRYTDTQYF. DNA of the CDR3: TGTGCCAGCAGTCATGGACAGGGCCGGTACACAGATACGCAGTATTTT.

The chain has TRBV3-1 (or the pseudogene TRBV3-2) and TRBJ2-2; TRBD2 matches at 12 bases. Trimming at V came to 5 bases and at J to 4 bases, leaving 5 bases not matched to a gene. Per the germline V gene, CDR1 is LGHDT and CDR2 is YNNKEL (reference sequence). There are 16 residues in the CDR3. This CDR3 is CASSKTSGGSTGELFF. The CDR3 DNA reads as TGTGCCAGCAGCAAGACTAGCGGGGGTAGCACCGGGGAGCTGTTTTTT.

On this clone itself: The same CDR3 also results from other DNA sequences found in this sample. The rearrangement joins TRBV7-2 to TRBJ1-1; D gene unclear. The CDR3 spans 14 residues. The germline V and J ends were trimmed by 4 bases and 1 base, with 10 bases remaining between them. CDR1 is SGHTA, CDR2 FQGNSA, per germline. As DNA, the CDR3 is TGTGCCAGCAGCTCATCCGGGAGGAACACTGAAGCTTTCTTT. Translating it yields CASSSSGRNTEAFF.

Only one count was recorded for this clone. This chain uses TRBV15 with TRBJ2-4; D is possibly TRBD2 (5 bases). V lost 0 bases and J 0 bases, leaving 12 bases between the germline ends. Germline V CDR1 and CDR2: LNHNV, YYDKDF (reference sequence). This CDR3 is 17 amino acids long. The CDR3 sequence is CATSRDSEGLAKNIQYF. The CDR3 coding sequence is TGTGCCACCAGCAGAGACTCCGAGGGTCTAGCCAAAAACATTCAGTACTTC.